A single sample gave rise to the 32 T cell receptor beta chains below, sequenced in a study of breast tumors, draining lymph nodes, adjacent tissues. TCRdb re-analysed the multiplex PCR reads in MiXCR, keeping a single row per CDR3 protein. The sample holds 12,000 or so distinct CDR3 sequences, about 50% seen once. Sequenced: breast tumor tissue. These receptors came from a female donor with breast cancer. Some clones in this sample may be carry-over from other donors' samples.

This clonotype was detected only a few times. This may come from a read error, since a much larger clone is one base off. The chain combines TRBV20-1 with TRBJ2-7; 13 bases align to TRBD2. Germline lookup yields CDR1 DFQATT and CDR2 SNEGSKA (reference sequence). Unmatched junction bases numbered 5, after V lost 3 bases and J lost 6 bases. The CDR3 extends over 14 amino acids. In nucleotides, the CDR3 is TGCAGTGCTAGGACTAGCGGGAGGTCCCCCGAGCAGTACTTC. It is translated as CSARTSGRSPEQYF.

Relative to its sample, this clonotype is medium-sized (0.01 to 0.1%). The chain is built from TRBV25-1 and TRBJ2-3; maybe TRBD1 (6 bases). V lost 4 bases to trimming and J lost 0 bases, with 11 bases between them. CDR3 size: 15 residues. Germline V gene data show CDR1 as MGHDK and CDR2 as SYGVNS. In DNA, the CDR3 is TGTGCCAGCAGTGCCGGGACACGGAGCACAGATACGCAGTATTTT. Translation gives CASSAGTRSTDTQYF. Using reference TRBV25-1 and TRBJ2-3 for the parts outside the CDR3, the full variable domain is EADIYQTPRYLVIGTGKKITLECSQTMGHDKMYWYQQDPGMELHLIHYSYGVNSTEKGDLSSESTVSRIRTEHFPLTLESARPSHTSQYLCASSAGTRSTDTQYFGPGTRLTVL.

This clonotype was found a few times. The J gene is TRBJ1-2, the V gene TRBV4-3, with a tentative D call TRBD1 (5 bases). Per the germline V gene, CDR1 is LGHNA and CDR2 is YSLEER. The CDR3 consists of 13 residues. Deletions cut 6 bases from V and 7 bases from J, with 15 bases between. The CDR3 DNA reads TGCGCCAGCAGACCTGACAGCATCGGTGGCTACACCTTC. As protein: CASRPDSIGGYTF.

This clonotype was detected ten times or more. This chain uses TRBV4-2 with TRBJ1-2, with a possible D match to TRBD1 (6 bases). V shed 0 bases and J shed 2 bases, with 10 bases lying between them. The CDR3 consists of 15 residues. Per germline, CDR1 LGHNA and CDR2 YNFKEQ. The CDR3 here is CASSQDRGANYGYTF. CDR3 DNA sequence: TGTGCCAGCAGCCAAGATCGGGGGGCCAACTATGGCTACACCTTC.

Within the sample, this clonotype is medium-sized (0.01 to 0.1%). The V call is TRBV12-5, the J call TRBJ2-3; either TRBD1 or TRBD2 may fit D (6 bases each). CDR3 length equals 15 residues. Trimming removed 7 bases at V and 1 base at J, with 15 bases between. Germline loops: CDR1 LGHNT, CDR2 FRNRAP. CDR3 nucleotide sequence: TGTGCTAGTGCCCCGGGGGCAGGGGGCACAGATACGCAGTATTTT. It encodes CASAPGAGGTDTQYF.

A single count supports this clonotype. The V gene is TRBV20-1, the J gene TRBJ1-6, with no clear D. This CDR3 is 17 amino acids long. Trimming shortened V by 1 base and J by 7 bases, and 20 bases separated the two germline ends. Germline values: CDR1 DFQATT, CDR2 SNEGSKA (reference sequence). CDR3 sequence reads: CSARGPDEAFLNSPLHF. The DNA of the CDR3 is TGCAGTGCTAGAGGCCCGGATGAAGCGTTTTTAAATTCACCCCTCCACTTT.

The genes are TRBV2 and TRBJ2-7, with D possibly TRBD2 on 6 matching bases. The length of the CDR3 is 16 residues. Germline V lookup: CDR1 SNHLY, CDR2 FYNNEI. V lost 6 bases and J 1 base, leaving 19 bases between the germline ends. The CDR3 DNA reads TGTGCCAGCAGGGCGGGGCTTCTCTGGGGTTCCTACGAGCAGTACTTC. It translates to CASRAGLLWGSYEQYF.

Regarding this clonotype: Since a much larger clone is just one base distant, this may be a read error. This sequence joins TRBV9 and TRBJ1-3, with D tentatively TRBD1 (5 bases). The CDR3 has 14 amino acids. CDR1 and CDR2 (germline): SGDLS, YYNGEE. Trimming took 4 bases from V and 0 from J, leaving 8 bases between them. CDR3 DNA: TGTGCCAGCAGCAGGACATCCTCTGGAAACACCATATATTTT. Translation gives CASSRTSSGNTIYF.

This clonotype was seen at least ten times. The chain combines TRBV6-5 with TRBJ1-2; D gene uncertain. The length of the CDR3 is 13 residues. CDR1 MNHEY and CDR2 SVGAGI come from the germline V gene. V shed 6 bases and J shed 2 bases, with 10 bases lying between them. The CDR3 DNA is TGTGCCAGCAGACCCAGTCGGAACTATGGCTACACCTTC. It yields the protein CASRPSRNYGYTF.

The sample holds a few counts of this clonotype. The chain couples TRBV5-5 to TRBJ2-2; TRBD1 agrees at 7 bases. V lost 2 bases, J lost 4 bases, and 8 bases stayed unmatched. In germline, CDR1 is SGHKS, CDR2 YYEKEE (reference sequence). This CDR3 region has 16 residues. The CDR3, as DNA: TGTGCCAGCAGCTTTCAAGGGGGCGACTTCACCGGGGAGCTGTTTTTT. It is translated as CASSFQGGDFTGELFF.

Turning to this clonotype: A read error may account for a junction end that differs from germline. DNA of the CDR3: TGTGCCAGCAGCCCGGACGGTAATTCTGAAAGACTGTTCTTC. Translated, it gives CASSPDGNSERLFF. The chain has TRBV7-3 and TRBJ1-4; D ambiguous. This CDR3 is 14 amino acids long. Germline V gene data show CDR1 as SGHTA and CDR2 as FQGTGA.

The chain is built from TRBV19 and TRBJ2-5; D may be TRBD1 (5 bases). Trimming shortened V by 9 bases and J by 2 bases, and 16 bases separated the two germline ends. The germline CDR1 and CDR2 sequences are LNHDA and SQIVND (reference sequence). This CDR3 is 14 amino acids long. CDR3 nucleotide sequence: TGTGCCAGACTGGGGCCGCCGGGTCAAGAGACCCAGTACTTC. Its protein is CARLGPPGQETQYF.

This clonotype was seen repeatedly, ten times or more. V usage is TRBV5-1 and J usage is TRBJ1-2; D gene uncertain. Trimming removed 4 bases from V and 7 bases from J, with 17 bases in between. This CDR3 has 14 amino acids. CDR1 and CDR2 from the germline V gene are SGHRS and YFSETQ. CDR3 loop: CASSPPGRYIGYTF. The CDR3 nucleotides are TGCGCCAGCAGCCCGCCGGGCAGGTACATTGGCTACACCTTC.

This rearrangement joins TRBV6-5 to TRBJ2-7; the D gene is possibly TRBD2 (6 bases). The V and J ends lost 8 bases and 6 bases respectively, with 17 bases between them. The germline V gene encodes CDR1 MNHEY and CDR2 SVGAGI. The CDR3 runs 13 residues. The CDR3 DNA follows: TGTGCCAGCCTTACTAGTGGGGGGTTCGAGCAGTACTTC. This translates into CASLTSGGFEQYF.

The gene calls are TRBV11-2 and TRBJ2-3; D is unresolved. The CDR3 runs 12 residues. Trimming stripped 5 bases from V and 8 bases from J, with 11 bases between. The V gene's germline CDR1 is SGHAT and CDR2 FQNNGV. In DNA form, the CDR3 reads TGTGCCAGCAGCCCGATTGGAAGTACGCAGTATTTT. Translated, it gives CASSPIGSTQYF.

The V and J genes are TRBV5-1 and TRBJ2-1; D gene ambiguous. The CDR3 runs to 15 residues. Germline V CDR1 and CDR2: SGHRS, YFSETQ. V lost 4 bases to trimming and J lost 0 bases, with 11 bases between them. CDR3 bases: TGCGCCAGCAGCCAGGACGGAAGCTCCTACAATGAGCAGTTCTTC. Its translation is CASSQDGSSYNEQFF.

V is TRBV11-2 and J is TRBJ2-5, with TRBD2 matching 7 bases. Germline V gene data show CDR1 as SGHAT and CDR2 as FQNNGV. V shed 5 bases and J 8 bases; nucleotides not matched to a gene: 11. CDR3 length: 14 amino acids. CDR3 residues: CASSPPREGNTQYF. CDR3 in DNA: TGTGCCAGCAGCCCCCCCAGGGAGGGAAACACCCAGTACTTC.

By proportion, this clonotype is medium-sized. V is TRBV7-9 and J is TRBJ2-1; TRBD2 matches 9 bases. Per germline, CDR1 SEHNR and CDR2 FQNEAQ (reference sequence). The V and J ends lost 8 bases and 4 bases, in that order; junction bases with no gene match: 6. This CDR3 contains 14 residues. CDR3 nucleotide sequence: TGTGCCAGCTGCAGCGGGGGGAAATACAATGAGCAGTTCTTC. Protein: CASCSGGKYNEQFF.

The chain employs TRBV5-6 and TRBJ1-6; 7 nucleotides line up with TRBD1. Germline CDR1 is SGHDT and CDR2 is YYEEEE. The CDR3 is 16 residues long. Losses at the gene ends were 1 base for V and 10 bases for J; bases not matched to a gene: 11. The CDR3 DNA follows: TGTGCCAGCAGCTTGCGCCTGGGCCAGGGGGACTCACCCCTCCACTTT. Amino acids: CASSLRLGQGDSPLHF.

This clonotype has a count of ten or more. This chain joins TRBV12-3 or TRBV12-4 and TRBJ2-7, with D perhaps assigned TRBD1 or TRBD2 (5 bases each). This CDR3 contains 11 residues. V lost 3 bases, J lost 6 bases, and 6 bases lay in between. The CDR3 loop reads CASSFGGEQYF. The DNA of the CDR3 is TGTGCCAGCAGTTTTGGGGGCGAGCAGTACTTC.

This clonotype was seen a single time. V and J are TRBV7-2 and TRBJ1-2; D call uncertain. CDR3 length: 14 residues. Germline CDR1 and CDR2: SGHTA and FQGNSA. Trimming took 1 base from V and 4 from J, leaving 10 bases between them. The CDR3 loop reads CASSLGVQSYGYTF. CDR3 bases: TGTGCCAGCAGCTTAGGAGTCCAATCCTATGGCTACACCTTC.

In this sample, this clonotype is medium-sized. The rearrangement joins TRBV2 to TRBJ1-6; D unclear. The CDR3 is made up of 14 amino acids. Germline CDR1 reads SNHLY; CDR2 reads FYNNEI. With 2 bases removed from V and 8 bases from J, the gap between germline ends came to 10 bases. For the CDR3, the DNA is TGTGCCAGCAGTGAACAAGGGTGGTATTCACCCCTCCACTTT. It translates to CASSEQGWYSPLHF.

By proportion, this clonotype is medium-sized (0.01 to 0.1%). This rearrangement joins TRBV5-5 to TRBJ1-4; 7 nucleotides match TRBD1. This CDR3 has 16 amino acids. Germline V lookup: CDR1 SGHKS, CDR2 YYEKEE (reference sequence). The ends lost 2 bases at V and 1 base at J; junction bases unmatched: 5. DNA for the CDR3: TGTGCCAGCAGCTTCAAAGGGGGCGGAACTAATGAAAAACTGTTTTTT. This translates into CASSFKGGGTNEKLFF. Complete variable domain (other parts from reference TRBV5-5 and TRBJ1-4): DAGVTQSPTHLIKTRGQQVTLRCSPISGHKSVSWYQQVLGQGPQFIFQYYEKEERGRGNFPDRFSARQFPNYSSELNVNALLLGDSALYLCASSFKGGGTNEKLFFGSGTQLSVL.

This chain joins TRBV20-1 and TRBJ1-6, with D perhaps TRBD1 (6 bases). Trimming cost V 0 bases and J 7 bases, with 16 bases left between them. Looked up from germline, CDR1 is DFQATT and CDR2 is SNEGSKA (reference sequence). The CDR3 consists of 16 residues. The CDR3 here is CSARDGGGPGNSPLHF. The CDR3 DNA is TGCAGTGCTAGAGATGGGGGGGGGCCGGGAAATTCACCCCTCCACTTT.

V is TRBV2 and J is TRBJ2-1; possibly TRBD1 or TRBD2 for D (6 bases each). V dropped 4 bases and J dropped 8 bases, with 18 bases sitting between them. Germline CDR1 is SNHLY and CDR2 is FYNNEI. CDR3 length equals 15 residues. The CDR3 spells CASSVGDHRGDEQFF. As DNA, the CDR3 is TGTGCCAGCAGTGTGGGGGACCATAGGGGGGATGAGCAGTTCTTC.

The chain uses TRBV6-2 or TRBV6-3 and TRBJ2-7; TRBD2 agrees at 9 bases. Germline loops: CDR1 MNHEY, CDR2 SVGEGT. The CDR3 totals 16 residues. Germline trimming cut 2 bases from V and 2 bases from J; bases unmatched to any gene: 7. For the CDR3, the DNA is TGTGCCAGCAGTTACGGTCTAGCGGGGCCCACCTACGAGCAGTACTTC. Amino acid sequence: CASSYGLAGPTYEQYF.

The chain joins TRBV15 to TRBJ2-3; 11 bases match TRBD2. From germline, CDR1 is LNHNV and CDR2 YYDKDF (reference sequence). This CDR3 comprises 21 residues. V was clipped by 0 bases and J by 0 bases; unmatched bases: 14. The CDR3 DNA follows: TGTGCCACCAGCAGAGATACACTAGCGGGGGTCCTCCACCCTAGCACAGATACGCAGTATTTT. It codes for CATSRDTLAGVLHPSTDTQYF.

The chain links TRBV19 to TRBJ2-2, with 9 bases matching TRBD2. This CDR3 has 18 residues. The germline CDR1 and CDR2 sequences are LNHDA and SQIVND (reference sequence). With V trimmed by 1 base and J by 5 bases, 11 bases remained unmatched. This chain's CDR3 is CASSIATFSGSKTGELFF. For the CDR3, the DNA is TGTGCCAGTAGTATAGCCACCTTTAGCGGGAGTAAGACCGGGGAGCTGTTTTTT. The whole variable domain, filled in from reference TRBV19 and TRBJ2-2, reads DGGITQSPKYLFRKEGQNVTLSCEQNLNHDAMYWYRQDPGQGLRLIYYSQIVNDFQKGDIAEGYSVSREKKESFPLTVTSAQKNPTAFYLCASSIATFSGSKTGELFFGEGSRLTVL.

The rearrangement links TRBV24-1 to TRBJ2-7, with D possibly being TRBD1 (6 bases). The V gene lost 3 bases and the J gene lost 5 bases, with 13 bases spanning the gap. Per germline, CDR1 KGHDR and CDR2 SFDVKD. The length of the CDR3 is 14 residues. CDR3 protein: CATSDPRGTHEQYF. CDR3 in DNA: TGTGCCACCAGTGATCCCAGGGGTACACACGAGCAGTACTTC.

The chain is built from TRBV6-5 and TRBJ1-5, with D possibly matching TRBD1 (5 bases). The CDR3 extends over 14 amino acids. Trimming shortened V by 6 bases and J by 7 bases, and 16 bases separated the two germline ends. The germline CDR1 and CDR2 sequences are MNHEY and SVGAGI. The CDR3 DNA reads TGTGCCAGCAGACCGAACCAGGGAGGCCAGCCCCAGCATTTT. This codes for CASRPNQGGQPQHF.

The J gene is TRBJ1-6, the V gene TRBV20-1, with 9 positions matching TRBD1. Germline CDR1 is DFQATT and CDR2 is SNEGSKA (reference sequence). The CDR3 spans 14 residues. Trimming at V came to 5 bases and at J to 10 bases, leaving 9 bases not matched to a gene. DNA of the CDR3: TGCAGTGCTGCAGATACAGGGGGCGGATCACCCCTCCACTTT. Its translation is CSAADTGGGSPLHF.

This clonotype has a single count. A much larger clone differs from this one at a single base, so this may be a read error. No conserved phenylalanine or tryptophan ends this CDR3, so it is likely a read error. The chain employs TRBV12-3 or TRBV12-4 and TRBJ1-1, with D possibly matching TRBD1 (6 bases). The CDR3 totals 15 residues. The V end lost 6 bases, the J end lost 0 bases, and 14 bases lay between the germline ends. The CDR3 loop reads CASRWGTKLNTEAFC. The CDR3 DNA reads TGTGCCAGCAGGTGGGGGACAAAATTGAACACTGAAGCTTTCTGT.